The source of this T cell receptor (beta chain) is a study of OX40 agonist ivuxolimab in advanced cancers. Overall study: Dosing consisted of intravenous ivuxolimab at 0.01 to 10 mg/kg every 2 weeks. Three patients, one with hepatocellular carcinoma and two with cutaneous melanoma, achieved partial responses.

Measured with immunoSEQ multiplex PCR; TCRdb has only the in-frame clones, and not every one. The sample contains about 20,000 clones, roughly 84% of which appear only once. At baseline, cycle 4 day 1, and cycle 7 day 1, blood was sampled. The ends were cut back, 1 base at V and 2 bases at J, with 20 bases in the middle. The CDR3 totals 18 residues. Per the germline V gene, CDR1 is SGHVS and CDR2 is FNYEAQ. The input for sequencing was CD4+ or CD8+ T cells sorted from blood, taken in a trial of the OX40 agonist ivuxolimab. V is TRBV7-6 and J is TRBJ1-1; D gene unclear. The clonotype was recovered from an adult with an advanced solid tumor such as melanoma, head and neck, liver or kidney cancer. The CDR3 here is CASSLGVGSVGLNTEAFF. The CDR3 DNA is TGTGCCAGCAGCTTAGGGGTTGGTAGTGTGGGTCTTAACACTGAAGCTTTCTTT.